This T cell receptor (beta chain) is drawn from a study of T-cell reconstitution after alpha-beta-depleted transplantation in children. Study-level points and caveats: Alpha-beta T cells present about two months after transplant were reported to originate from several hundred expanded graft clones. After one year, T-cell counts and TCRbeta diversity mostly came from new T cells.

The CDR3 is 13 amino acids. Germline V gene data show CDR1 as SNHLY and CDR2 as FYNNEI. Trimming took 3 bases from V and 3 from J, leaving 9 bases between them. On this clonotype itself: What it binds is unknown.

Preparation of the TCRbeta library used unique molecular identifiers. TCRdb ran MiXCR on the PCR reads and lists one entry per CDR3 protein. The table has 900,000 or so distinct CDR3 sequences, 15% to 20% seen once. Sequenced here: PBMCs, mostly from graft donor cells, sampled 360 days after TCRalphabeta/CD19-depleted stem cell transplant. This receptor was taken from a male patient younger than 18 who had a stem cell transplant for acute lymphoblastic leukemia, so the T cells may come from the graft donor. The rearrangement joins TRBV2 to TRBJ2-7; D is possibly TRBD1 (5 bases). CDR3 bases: TGTGCCAGCAGTGATGACAGATACTACGAGCAGTACTTC. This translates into CASSDDRYYEQYF.